These 5 T cell receptor beta chains were sequenced from one sample in a study of technical replicates of blood from several donors (dated by TCRdb to about 2017). Libraries were built with the immunoSEQ multiplex PCR assay. TCRdb obtained this table from immuneACCESS and retained in-frame rearrangements with V and J assigned. These tables miss some clones; where compared with another copy, unresolved V genes account for less than half of the shortfall, and the remainder is unexplained. For this sample the table gives about 12,000 clones, of which 65% to 85% were detected only once. The top ten clones comprise roughly 15% of the sample. Sequenced sample: PBMCs. All receptors derive from a human donor in good health.

This chain joins TRBV2 and TRBJ1-4; 7 positions agree with TRBD1. Germline V lookup: CDR1 SNHLY, CDR2 FYNNEI. The trim removed 4 bases at V and 0 bases at J, leaving 8 bases unmatched. The CDR3 has 17 residues. The CDR3 sequence: CASSVDRAGATNEKLFF. CDR3 in DNA: TGTGCCAGCAGTGTTGACAGGGCTGGGGCAACTAATGAAAAACTGTTTTTT.

The chain combines TRBV9 with TRBJ1-5; a weak D match, TRBD1 (5 bases). Germline lookup yields CDR1 SGDLS and CDR2 YYNGEE. CDR3 length: 15 amino acids. V lost 6 bases and J lost 1, with 14 bases in between. CDR3 nucleotides: TGTGCCAGCAACGGAGGGGATGGAAGCAATCAGCCCCAGCATTTT. Amino acid sequence: CASNGGDGSNQPQHF.

This chain joins TRBV6-5 and TRBJ2-7, with D possibly TRBD1 on 6 matching bases. The CDR3 sequence is 13 residues long. Germline CDR1 is MNHEY and CDR2 is SVGAGI. V dropped 7 bases and J dropped 3 bases, with 13 bases sitting between them. The CDR3 region is CASTRGSVYEQYF. As DNA, the CDR3 is TGTGCCAGCACGAGGGGGTCGGTCTACGAGCAGTACTTC.

The J gene is TRBJ2-7, the V gene TRBV28, with TRBD2 identical over 8 bases. Germline CDR1 reads MDHEN; CDR2 reads SYDVKM. The CDR3 has 12 residues. The V and J ends lost 6 bases and 7 bases, in that order; junction bases with no gene match: 5. CDR3 nucleotides: TGTGCCAGCAGGGTAGCGGGATTTGAGCAGTACTTC. This codes for CASRVAGFEQYF.

The CDR3 is CASSLGAGVGKTEAFF. CDR3 nucleotide sequence: TGTGCCAGCAGCTTGGGGGCAGGCGTCGGGAAAACTGAAGCTTTCTTT. The rearrangement joins TRBV5-6 to TRBJ1-1; no clear D gene. Germline loops: CDR1 SGHDT, CDR2 YYEEEE. V lost 0 bases and J 5 bases, leaving 17 bases between the germline ends. This CDR3 comprises 16 residues.